Each of the 32 T cell receptor beta chains below was sequenced from the same sample in a study of blood T cell repertoires in COVID-19. The protocol was immunoSEQ multiplex PCR, while the TCRdb copy is restricted to in-frame clones and leaves out a portion. The sample consists of some 360,000 clones, about nine tenths of them appearing once. Sequencing was performed on PBMCs or T cells enriched from blood (not recorded which). These receptor sequences come from a woman in her thirties who had been exposed to COVID-19.

This chain joins TRBV28 and TRBJ1-1; TRBD1 matches at 8 bases. V shed 4 bases and J 7 bases; nucleotides not matched to a gene: 5. This CDR3 region has 13 residues. The germline V gene encodes CDR1 MDHEN and CDR2 SYDVKM. CDR3 sequence: CASSSGQGGEAFF. The CDR3 bases are TGTGCCAGCAGTTCTGGACAGGGAGGTGAAGCTTTCTTT.

This clone appeared a single time. This chain uses TRBV5-1 with TRBJ1-2; D is uncertain. From germline, CDR1 is SGHRS and CDR2 YFSETQ. The CDR3 spans 12 residues. Trimming stripped 4 bases from V and 6 bases from J, with 10 bases between. Here the CDR3 reads CASSPGRDGYTF. The CDR3 region has the DNA TGCGCCAGCAGCCCGGGGAGGGATGGCTACACCTTC. Full variable domain (rest looked up from reference TRBV5-1 and TRBJ1-2): KAGVTQTPRYLIKTRGQQVTLSCSPISGHRSVSWYQQTPGQGLQFLFEYFSETQRNKGNFPGRFSGRQFSNSRSEMNVSTLELGDSALYLCASSPGRDGYTFGSGTRLTVV.

The chain uses TRBV19 and TRBJ1-2, with D possibly matching TRBD1 (6 bases). V lost 5 bases to trimming and J lost 0 bases, with 7 bases between them. Germline-derived CDR1 and CDR2 are LNHDA and SQIVND (reference sequence). There are 13 residues in the CDR3. The CDR3 DNA reads as TGTGCCAGTAGTGGACAGTCTAACTATGGCTACACCTTC. This gives the protein CASSGQSNYGYTF.

V usage is TRBV25-1 and J usage is TRBJ2-1; 7 nucleotides match TRBD1. V lost 1 base and J lost 1; bases outside the gene matches: 7. Germline CDR1 MGHDK, CDR2 SYGVNS. The CDR3 is 17 residues long. CDR3 region: CASSESRQGISYNEQFF. The CDR3 nucleotides read TGTGCCAGCAGTGAATCACGACAGGGCATTTCCTACAATGAGCAGTTCTTC. Based on the CDR3 plus reference TRBV25-1 and TRBJ2-1, the full variable domain is EADIYQTPRYLVIGTGKKITLECSQTMGHDKMYWYQQDPGMELHLIHYSYGVNSTEKGDLSSESTVSRIRTEHFPLTLESARPSHTSQYLCASSESRQGISYNEQFFGPGTRLTVL.

This clone was seen more than once but under ten times. The chain combines TRBV19 with TRBJ2-3; 11 nucleotides agree with TRBD2. Germline CDR1 LNHDA, CDR2 SQIVND (reference sequence). V trimming: 4 bases; J trimming: 0 bases; junction bases outside the gene matches: 21. The CDR3 sequence is 22 residues long. The CDR3 spells CASSRSTSGTTSQSGSTDTQYF. For the CDR3, the DNA is TGTGCCAGTAGTAGATCGACTAGCGGGACTACATCTCAAAGTGGTAGCACAGATACGCAGTATTTT.

The chain combines TRBV12-5 with TRBJ1-1; D gene ambiguous. The length of the CDR3 is 14 residues. The ends were cut back, 2 bases at V and 0 bases at J, with 7 bases in the middle. CDR1 is LGHNT and CDR2 is FRNRAP in the germline V gene. As DNA, the CDR3 is TGTGCTAGTGGTTTGCCAGAAATGAACACTGAAGCTTTCTTT. This translates into CASGLPEMNTEAFF.

This sequence joins TRBV28 and TRBJ1-2, with D unclear. The CDR3 contains 14 residues. Germline V gene sequence: CDR1 MDHEN, CDR2 SYDVKM. V was pared by 5 bases and J by 4 bases, with 14 bases between. The CDR3 sequence is CASSPIAAVYGYTF. CDR3 nucleotides: TGTGCCAGCAGTCCAATAGCGGCAGTCTATGGCTACACCTTC.

The chain carries TRBV18 and TRBJ2-3, with 11 bases matching TRBD2. J was trimmed by 0 bases and V by 2 bases; bases with no gene match: 7. This CDR3 comprises 18 residues. Germline V gene lookup returns CDR1 KGHSH and CDR2 LQKENI. This chain's CDR3 is CASSPVLAGGTSTDTQYF. In DNA form, the CDR3 reads TGTGCCAGCTCACCAGTCCTAGCGGGAGGCACTAGCACAGATACGCAGTATTTT.

The J gene is TRBJ1-2, the V gene TRBV28, with D possibly being TRBD1 (6 bases). CDR3 length equals 17 residues. Germline V lookup: CDR1 MDHEN, CDR2 SYDVKM. The V end was cut by 7 bases, the J end by 4 bases, with 25 bases between. As DNA, the CDR3 is TGTGCCAGCACCTCCTATGGAGGGGGGGACACCTTCTATGGCTACACCTTC. Protein sequence: CASTSYGGGDTFYGYTF.

The CDR3, as DNA: TGTGCCAGCAGCTTGGAGTTGGGGACAGGATTCTACGAGCAGTACTTC. This sequence encodes CASSLELGTGFYEQYF. J is TRBJ2-7 and V is TRBV5-8; 8 positions match TRBD1. CDR1 is SGHTS, CDR2 YDEGEE, per germline. V trimming: 0 bases; J trimming: 3 bases; junction bases outside the gene matches: 8. The CDR3 runs to 16 residues.

This rearrangement joins TRBV3-1 (or the pseudogene TRBV3-2) to TRBJ2-7, with 7 positions matching TRBD1. Trimming at V came to 4 bases and at J to 3 bases, leaving 6 bases not matched to a gene. The CDR3 is 14 amino acids. Germline V lookup: CDR1 LGHDT, CDR2 YNNKEL (reference sequence). CDR3 in amino acids: CASSPQTGYYEQYF. For the CDR3, the DNA is TGTGCCAGCAGCCCTCAGACAGGGTACTACGAGCAGTACTTC.

This clone is a singleton in its sample. This sequence joins TRBV10-2 and TRBJ1-1; 7 nucleotides line up with TRBD1. This CDR3 is built from 13 residues. Trimming took 6 bases from V and 3 from J; bases not matched to a gene: 4. Germline CDR1 is WSHSY and CDR2 is SAAADI. The CDR3 loop is CASRGGRDTEAFF. CDR3 in DNA: TGCGCCAGCAGAGGGGGCAGGGACACTGAAGCTTTCTTT.

A word on this clone: Its ends do not fully match the called genes, so a read error is possible. This chain connects TRBV19 to TRBJ1-1, with D unclear. The length of the CDR3 is 13 residues. CDR1 and CDR2 (germline): LNHDA, SQIVND (reference sequence). CDR3 in amino acids: CASSEDGNTGAFF. CDR3 nucleotides: TGTGCCAGTTCCGAGGACGGGAACACTGGAGCTTTCTTT.

The chain carries TRBV7-3 and TRBJ2-5; D call uncertain. The V end was cut by 5 bases, the J end by 3 bases, with 13 bases between. This CDR3 region has 14 residues. Germline CDR1 and CDR2: SGHTA and FQGTGA. The CDR3 reads CASSPQASEETQYF. The DNA of the CDR3 is TGTGCCAGCAGCCCGCAAGCCTCCGAAGAGACCCAGTACTTC.

DNA of the CDR3: TGCGCCAGCAGCCACGGGACTAGCGGCCTGAGGCCACACAATGAGCAGTTCTTC. Amino acids: CASSHGTSGLRPHNEQFF. This chain uses TRBV4-1 with TRBJ2-1; the match to TRBD2 covers 11 bases. Losses at the gene ends were 3 bases for V and 5 bases for J; bases not matched to a gene: 12. Germline-derived CDR1 and CDR2 are MGHRA and YSYEKL. This CDR3 region has 18 residues.

This clone was counted only a few times. The V call is TRBV27, the J call TRBJ1-6; D is uncertain. The CDR3 is made up of 15 amino acids. Germline values: CDR1 MNHEY, CDR2 SMNVEV (reference sequence). The V end lost 6 bases, the J end lost 0 bases, and 9 bases lay between the germline ends. The CDR3 DNA sequence: TGTGCCAGCAGCCTGGAGAGCTCCTATAATTCACCCCTCCACTTT. Its translation: CASSLESSYNSPLHF.

This sequence joins TRBV2 and TRBJ1-5, with 8 bases matching TRBD1. This CDR3 contains 15 residues. Germline values: CDR1 SNHLY, CDR2 FYNNEI. V was pared by 5 bases and J by 4 bases, with 7 bases of the junction left unmatched. CDR3 amino acids: CASSSDRGRNQPQHF. The CDR3 DNA is TGTGCCAGCAGTTCTGACAGGGGCAGAAATCAGCCCCAGCATTTT. The full variable domain, its missing parts supplied by reference TRBV2 and TRBJ1-5, is EPEVTQTPSHQVTQMGQEVILRCVPISNHLYFYWYRQILGQKVEFLVSFYNNEISEKSEIFDDQFSVERPDGSNFTLKIRSTKLEDSAMYFCASSSDRGRNQPQHFGDGTRLSIL.

This chain joins TRBV29-1 and TRBJ1-1; D possibly corresponds to TRBD1 (6 bases). Germline CDR1 is SQVTM and CDR2 is ANQGSEA. V was shortened by 6 bases and J by 0 bases, with 11 bases between the two germline ends. The CDR3 has 13 amino acids. CDR3 in amino acids: CSVAGTMNTEAFF. The CDR3 nucleotides are TGCAGCGTCGCCGGGACAATGAACACTGAAGCTTTCTTT.

This clone was seen a single time. J is TRBJ2-3 and V is TRBV15; possible D gene TRBD2, 5 bases. The CDR3 runs to 15 residues. Germline-derived CDR1 and CDR2 are LNHNV and YYDKDF (reference sequence). Trimming cost V 6 bases and J 3 bases, with 16 bases left between them. Here the CDR3 DNA reads TGTGCCACCAGTTCTAGCACAGTGTCAACAGATACGCAGTATTTT. Its protein is CATSSSTVSTDTQYF.

The rearrangement links TRBV24-1 to TRBJ2-6, with TRBD1 as a possible D gene (6 bases). V lost 2 bases and J 1 base, leaving 14 bases between the germline ends. Germline V gene data show CDR1 as KGHDR and CDR2 as SFDVKD. CDR3 length equals 18 residues. The CDR3 loop is CATSDYRTARSGANVLTF. The CDR3 DNA follows: TGTGCCACCAGTGATTATAGGACAGCGCGATCTGGGGCCAACGTCCTGACTTTC.

The gene calls are TRBV4-1 and TRBJ2-5; 12 bases are a match to TRBD2. Germline-derived CDR1 and CDR2 are MGHRA and YSYEKL. V was pared by 0 bases and J by 2 bases, with 7 bases of the junction left unmatched. The CDR3 is 18 amino acids. The CDR3 loop reads CASSQDRGLAGAQETQYF. In DNA, the CDR3 is TGCGCCAGCAGCCAAGATCGGGGACTAGCGGGCGCACAAGAGACCCAGTACTTC.

This chain links TRBV5-1 with TRBJ2-5, with 7 bases lining up with TRBD1. CDR1 is SGHRS and CDR2 is YFSETQ in the germline V gene. This CDR3 has 16 amino acids. The V segment lost 2 bases and the J segment 2 bases; nucleotides outside the gene matches: 9. CDR3 coding DNA: TGCGCCAGCAGCTTCGGTGTTGGCAGGGGGCAAGAGACCCAGTACTTC. Encoded protein: CASSFGVGRGQETQYF. The full variable domain, with the rest looked up from reference TRBV5-1 and TRBJ2-5, is KAGVTQTPRYLIKTRGQQVTLSCSPISGHRSVSWYQQTPGQGLQFLFEYFSETQRNKGNFPGRFSGRQFSNSRSEMNVSTLELGDSALYLCASSFGVGRGQETQYFGPGTRLLVL.

V usage is TRBV28 and J usage is TRBJ2-5; 9 bases are a match to TRBD2. J lost 2 bases, V lost 2 bases, and 3 bases had no gene match. This CDR3 is built from 15 residues. CDR1 MDHEN and CDR2 SYDVKM come from the germline V gene. The CDR3: CASSLLGLAQETQYF. The DNA for the CDR3 is TGTGCCAGCAGTTTACTAGGACTAGCGCAAGAGACCCAGTACTTC.

The chain has TRBV28 and TRBJ2-3, with TRBD2 matching over 9 bases. Trimming took 7 bases from V and 7 from J; bases not matched to a gene: 6. CDR1 and CDR2 (germline): MDHEN, SYDVKM. The length of the CDR3 is 13 residues. The DNA of the CDR3 is TGTGCCAGCACCGGCGGGAGGGGGCATACGCAGTATTTT. Translated, it gives CASTGGRGHTQYF.

This chain joins TRBV11-2 and TRBJ2-1; 12 bases agree with TRBD2. With V trimmed by 5 bases and J by 10 bases, 9 bases remained unmatched. The germline V gene encodes CDR1 SGHAT and CDR2 FQNNGV. The CDR3 length is 15 residues. CDR3 sequence reads: CASSPKLAGGPEQFF. The DNA of the CDR3 is TGTGCCAGCAGCCCCAAGCTAGCGGGAGGGCCAGAGCAGTTCTTC. The full variable domain, its missing parts supplied by reference TRBV11-2 and TRBJ2-1, is EAGVAQSPRYKIIEKRQSVAFWCNPISGHATLYWYQQILGQGPKLLIQFQNNGVVDDSQLPKDRFSAERLKGVDSTLKIQPAKLEDSAVYLCASSPKLAGGPEQFFGPGTRLTVL.

The genes are TRBV6-5 and TRBJ1-5; D is unresolved. V lost 6 bases, J lost 10 bases, and 16 bases lay in between. This CDR3 is 13 amino acids long. CDR1 and CDR2 from the germline V gene are MNHEY and SVGAGI. The CDR3 nucleotides are TGTGCCAGCAGCTTCGGGAGTTCTAGTCCCCAGCATTTT. Residues: CASSFGSSSPQHF.

The chain employs TRBV29-1 and TRBJ1-1; D unresolved. The germline V and J ends were trimmed by 6 bases and 10 bases, with 27 bases remaining between them. Germline lookup yields CDR1 SQVTM and CDR2 ANQGSEA. The CDR3 is 15 residues long. The CDR3 coding sequence is TGCAGCGTCGCTTTATGGGTACCGGGCGGGGAGGGAGCTTTCTTT. Protein: CSVALWVPGGEGAFF.

This sequence joins TRBV18 and TRBJ2-7, with TRBD2 matching over 9 bases. CDR1 and CDR2 (germline): KGHSH, LQKENI. V lost 2 bases and J lost 2; bases outside the gene matches: 4. The CDR3 loop spans 15 amino acids. The CDR3 loop reads CASSPISGGTYEQYF. The CDR3 region has the DNA TGTGCCAGCTCACCAATTAGCGGGGGAACCTACGAGCAGTACTTC.

This sequence joins TRBV19 and TRBJ1-1; 10 bases are a match to TRBD1. Germline values: CDR1 LNHDA, CDR2 SQIVND (reference sequence). The CDR3 totals 14 residues. The J segment lost 5 bases and the V segment lost 7 bases, leaving 7 bases of the junction unmatched. CDR3 nucleotides: TGTGCCAGTAAAGTGAGGACAGGGGGAACTGAAGCTTTCTTT. It is translated as CASKVRTGGTEAFF.

This sequence joins TRBV29-1 and TRBJ1-2; tentatively, D is TRBD1 (5 bases). The germline V gene encodes CDR1 SQVTM and CDR2 ANQGSEA. The CDR3 runs 15 residues. The V end was cut by 6 bases, the J end by 7 bases, with 24 bases between. CDR3 amino acids: CSVLPPTGRLSGYTF. DNA of the CDR3: TGCAGCGTCCTGCCCCCCACAGGCCGTTTGAGTGGCTACACCTTC.

This chain joins TRBV7-9 and TRBJ1-1, with 7 positions matching TRBD1. J was trimmed by 6 bases and V by 5 bases; bases with no gene match: 3. Germline lookup yields CDR1 SEHNR and CDR2 FQNEAQ (reference sequence). The CDR3 has 12 residues. DNA for the CDR3: TGTGCCAGCAGCCACAGGGGTGCTGAAGCTTTCTTT. Protein product: CASSHRGAEAFF.

This chain joins TRBV7-2 and TRBJ2-7; the match to TRBD2 covers 8 bases. This CDR3 contains 16 residues. With 3 bases clipped from V and 4 bases from J, the junction kept 11 bases outside the gene matches. CDR1 and CDR2 from the germline V gene are SGHTA and FQGNSA. The CDR3 region is CASSFVGAGEAYEQYF. CDR3 bases: TGTGCCAGCAGCTTCGTCGGAGCGGGAGAGGCGTACGAGCAGTACTTC.